The clone carrying this TCR beta chain was detected many times. Its specificity is not known. This specimen comes from a study of early T cells in non-severe SARS-CoV-2 infection. Study-level background: Sequencing input comprised bulk RNA from unsorted whole blood; chain pairing was not available. Study-wide points: Matches to VDJdb favored anti-spike CD8 responses and missed private and CD4 specificities.

Individual cDNA molecules were tagged with unique molecular identifiers. TCRdb re-analysed the 5' RACE reads in MiXCR, keeping a single row per CDR3 protein. The sample has 55,000 to 75,000 distinct CDR3 sequences, under 15% seen once. The sequence was obtained from an adult who was a healthcare worker with PCR-confirmed SARS-CoV-2 infection or an uninfected control (not recorded which). The sequencing input was whole blood.

The CDR3 nucleotides read TGTGCCAGCAGTTTAACCATACACAGGGGGCTTAGCTACGAGCAGTACTTC. This codes for CASSLTIHRGLSYEQYF. The chain employs TRBV27 and TRBJ2-7; 9 bases are a match to TRBD1. The germline V gene encodes CDR1 MNHEY and CDR2 SMNVEV (reference sequence). This CDR3 has 17 residues. After removal of 2 bases from V and 3 bases from J, the junction contained 11 bases not matched to a gene.